Listed below are T cell receptor beta chains from one sample, sequenced in a study of shared clonotypes between healthy human individuals. TCRdb keeps only in-frame clones here, not all; method: immunoSEQ multiplex PCR. Here the sample spans hundreds of thousands of clones, about 96% being singletons. The specimen was naive CD4+ T cells sorted from blood. Receptor source: a woman aged 25 to 39 in good health. CDR3s include the opening cysteine and the closing phenylalanine or tryptophan. A D gene is named only where the DNA matches it firmly. A clone size is listed for some rows: how often the clone was seen (once, few, many), or a class if it is expanded.

TRBV5-4	once	TRBD2	TRBJ2-5	CASSLASGTSGRETQYF	TGTGCCAGCAGCTTGGCCAGTGGGACTAGCGGCCGGGAGACCCAGTACTTC
TRBV11-2	-	TRBD1	TRBJ2-3	CASSRKTGGVLRFPDTQYF	TGTGCCAGCAGCCGAAAGACAGGGGGCGTCCTACGCTTTCCAGATACGCAGTATTTT
TRBV28	-	TRBD1	TRBJ1-2	CASSGQGAEGYGYTF	TGTGCCAGCAGTGGACAGGGGGCGGAAGGCTATGGCTACACCTTC
TRBV5-1	-	TRBD1	TRBJ1-2	CASSSRDRGGYTF	TGCGCCAGCAGCTCCCGGGACAGGGGCGGCTACACCTTC
TRBV6-1	-	-	TRBJ2-7	CASSEMAGSDEQYF	TGTGCCAGCAGTGAAATGGCAGGGTCCGACGAGCAGTACTTC
TRBV15	-	-	TRBJ2-6	CATSRDGGDSGANVLTF	TGTGCCACCAGCAGAGATGGGGGAGACTCTGGGGCCAACGTCCTGACTTTC
TRBV19	-	-	TRBJ1-5	CASSIDRLVKPQHF	TGTGCCAGTAGTATAGATCGCCTAGTCAAGCCCCAGCATTTT
TRBV18	-	TRBD2	TRBJ2-7	CASSPGVQLAVSSYEQYF	TGTGCCAGCTCACCCGGAGTCCAACTAGCGGTAAGCTCCTACGAGCAGTACTTC
TRBV6-1	-	-	TRBJ2-3	CASSADRASGTDTQYF	TGTGCCAGCAGTGCTGATAGGGCTAGCGGCACAGATACGCAGTATTTT
TRBV15	-	-	TRBJ1-1	CATSLSSGRPEAFF	TGTGCCACCAGCTTAAGTTCGGGTCGGCCTGAAGCTTTCTTT
TRBV18	-	-	TRBJ2-5	CASSPKGETQYF	TGTGCCAGCTCACCGAAAGGTGAGACCCAGTACTTC
TRBV28	-	-	TRBJ2-7	CASSLLRGEQYF	TGTGCCAGCAGTTTACTTCGTGGCGAGCAGTACTTC
TRBV19	-	TRBD1	TRBJ1-3	CASRRGQVQRGNTIYF	TGTGCCAGTAGACGGGGACAGGTCCAACGAGGAAACACCATATATTTT
TRBV7-9	-	TRBD2	TRBJ2-1	CASSLAAGVSNEQFF	TGTGCCAGCAGCTTAGCAGCGGGAGTGTCCAATGAGCAGTTCTTC
TRBV28	-	-	TRBJ1-5	CASRSSNQPQHF	TGTGCCAGCAGGAGTAGCAATCAGCCCCAGCATTTT
TRBV9	-	TRBD1	TRBJ2-7	CASSPGTGTYEQYF	TGTGCCAGCAGCCCCGGGACAGGGACCTACGAGCAGTACTTC
TRBV5-4	once	TRBD2	TRBJ2-5	CASSAGLALETQYF	TGTGCCAGCAGCGCGGGACTAGCCCTAGAGACCCAGTACTTC
TRBV10-1	-	-	TRBJ2-7	CALTGDSSGEQYF	TGCGCCCTAACTGGAGACAGTTCTGGTGAGCAGTACTTC
TRBV27	once	TRBD1	TRBJ1-2	CASSRAGQGEGYTF	TGTGCCAGCAGCCGAGCGGGACAGGGAGAAGGCTACACCTTC
TRBV27	-	-	TRBJ1-1	CASSFVPGMNTEAFF	TGTGCCAGCAGTTTTGTTCCGGGGATGAACACTGAAGCTTTCTTT
TRBV19	-	-	TRBJ1-3	CASSRTDGNTIYF	TGTGCCAGTAGCCGGACAGATGGAAACACCATATATTTT
TRBV2	once	-	TRBJ1-2	CASSEMGTAGYTF	TGTGCCAGCAGTGAGATGGGAACTGCGGGCTACACCTTC
TRBV5-8	-	-	TRBJ1-6	CASSLGAGRTSPLHF	TGTGCCAGCAGCTTGGGGGCAGGAAGAACGTCACCCCTCCACTTT
TRBV28	-	TRBD1	TRBJ1-5	CASSSPPGQGLLGNQPQHF	TGTGCCAGCAGTTCGCCCCCGGGACAGGGGCTCTTGGGCAATCAGCCCCAGCATTTT
TRBV7-2	-	TRBD1	TRBJ2-7	CASRKSGTGVEQYF	TGTGCCAGCAGAAAATCCGGGACAGGGGTCGAGCAGTACTTC
TRBV18	-	-	TRBJ2-6	CASSPGGVGSGANVLTF	TGTGCCAGCTCACCAGGGGGAGTCGGCTCTGGGGCCAACGTCCTGACTTTC
TRBV2	-	-	TRBJ2-7	CASSEATRGSYEQYF	TGTGCCAGCAGTGAAGCAACGAGGGGTTCCTACGAGCAGTACTTC
TRBV27	-	-	TRBJ1-5	CASSPTGGTMPYSNQPQHF	TGTGCCAGCAGTCCCACTGGGGGAACAATGCCATATAGCAATCAGCCCCAGCATTTT
TRBV7-8	-	-	TRBJ2-7	CASSLVISYEQYF	TGTGCCAGCAGCCTAGTCATCTCCTACGAGCAGTACTTC
TRBV28	-	-	TRBJ2-1	CASSLRESSYNEQFF	TGTGCCAGCAGTTTACGGGAAAGCTCCTACAATGAGCAGTTCTTC
TRBV10-3	-	-	TRBJ1-1	CAIRDRLDTEAFF	TGTGCCATCAGGGACAGATTAGACACTGAAGCTTTCTTT
TRBV6-1	-	TRBD1	TRBJ2-7	CASTRTGPYEQYF	TGTGCCAGCACCCGGACAGGCCCCTACGAGCAGTACTTC
TRBV28	-	-	TRBJ2-7	CASSGAYEQYF	TGTGCCAGCAGTGGAGCCTACGAGCAGTACTTC
TRBV19	-	-	TRBJ1-5	CASSTGDGPQHF	TGTGCCAGTAGTACAGGGGATGGACCCCAGCATTTT
TRBV2	-	-	TRBJ2-7	CASSDLGGSYEQYF	TGTGCCAGCAGTGATCTTGGGGGCTCCTACGAGCAGTACTTC
TRBV28	-	-	TRBJ1-1	CASSFYPRLNTEAFF	TGTGCCAGCAGCTTTTACCCTCGACTGAACACTGAAGCTTTCTTT
TRBV18	once	-	TRBJ2-7	CASSPAVKRRGYEQYF	TGTGCCAGCTCACCGGCCGTCAAGCGGAGAGGTTACGAGCAGTACTTC
TRBV27	-	-	TRBJ1-1	CASSQDSPTEAFF	TGTGCCAGCAGTCAAGACAGTCCCACTGAAGCTTTCTTT
TRBV11-2	-	-	TRBJ1-1	CASSGTVNTEAFF	TGTGCCAGCAGCGGGACGGTTAACACTGAAGCTTTCTTT
TRBV18	-	TRBD2	TRBJ2-7	CASSPTWTSGSSYEQYF	TGTGCCAGCTCACCTACCTGGACTAGCGGGAGCTCCTACGAGCAGTACTTC
TRBV9	-	-	TRBJ1-1	CASSVGLTGSTEAFF	TGTGCCAGCAGCGTCGGACTTACAGGGAGTACTGAAGCTTTCTTT
TRBV18	-	-	TRBJ2-2	CASSPVESAGELFF	TGTGCCAGCTCACCAGTCGAGTCTGCCGGGGAGCTGTTTTTT
TRBV6-4	-	TRBD1	TRBJ1-1	CASSAGGTAFF	TGTGCCAGCAGTGCAGGGGGCACGGCTTTCTTT
TRBV18	-	-	TRBJ1-5	CASSDPNRNQPQHF	TGTGCCAGCTCAGACCCGAATAGAAATCAGCCCCAGCATTTT
TRBV28	-	TRBD2	TRBJ2-7	CASSYLAGAYEQYF	TGTGCCAGCAGTTATTTAGCGGGAGCCTACGAGCAGTACTTC
TRBV27	-	-	TRBJ2-7	CASSDERGTYEQYF	TGTGCCAGCAGTGATGAAAGGGGAACCTACGAGCAGTACTTC
TRBV10-3	-	-	TRBJ1-1	CAISDKLNTEAFF	TGTGCCATCAGTGATAAGTTGAACACTGAAGCTTTCTTT
TRBV28	-	TRBD1	TRBJ2-7	CASSLLRIRDSKTYEQYF	TGTGCCAGCAGTTTATTGAGGATCCGGGACAGTAAGACCTACGAGCAGTACTTC
TRBV18	-	-	TRBJ1-3	CASSPYGGDSGNTIYF	TGTGCCAGCTCACCCTATGGCGGCGACTCTGGAAACACCATATATTTT
TRBV5-1	-	TRBD2	TRBJ2-6	CASSFLAGGHSGANVLTF	TGCGCCAGCAGCTTTTTAGCGGGAGGACACTCTGGGGCCAACGTCCTGACTTTC
TRBV2	-	TRBD2	TRBJ2-3	CASRGSGTDTQYF	TGTGCCAGCAGGGGTAGCGGGACAGATACGCAGTATTTT
TRBV2	-	TRBD1	TRBJ1-2	CASSPGGLYGYTF	TGTGCCAGCAGTCCAGGGGGCCTCTATGGCTACACCTTC
TRBV18	-	-	TRBJ1-5	CASSTYMGRNQPQHF	TGTGCCAGCTCCACCTATATGGGCCGCAATCAGCCCCAGCATTTT
TRBV28	-	-	TRBJ2-7	CASSEDRITYEQYF	TGTGCCAGCAGTGAAGACAGGATTACCTACGAGCAGTACTTC
TRBV28	-	-	TRBJ2-7	CASSLGSSAYYEQYF	TGTGCCAGCAGTTTAGGGTCTAGCGCTTACTACGAGCAGTACTTC